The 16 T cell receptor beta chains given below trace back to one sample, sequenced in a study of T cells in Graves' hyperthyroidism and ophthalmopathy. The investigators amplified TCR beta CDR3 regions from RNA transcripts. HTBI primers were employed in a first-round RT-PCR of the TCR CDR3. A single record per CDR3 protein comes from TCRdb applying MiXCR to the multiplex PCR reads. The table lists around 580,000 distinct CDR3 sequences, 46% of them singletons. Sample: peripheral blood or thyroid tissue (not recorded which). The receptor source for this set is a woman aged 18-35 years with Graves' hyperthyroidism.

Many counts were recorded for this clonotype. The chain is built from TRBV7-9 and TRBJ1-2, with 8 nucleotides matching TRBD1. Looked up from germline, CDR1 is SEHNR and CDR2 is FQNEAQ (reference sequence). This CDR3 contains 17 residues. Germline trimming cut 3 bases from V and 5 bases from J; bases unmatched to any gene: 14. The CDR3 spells CASSFSDRGSRGYGYTF. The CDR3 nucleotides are TGTGCCAGCAGCTTCTCCGACAGGGGAAGCCGGGGATATGGCTACACCTTC. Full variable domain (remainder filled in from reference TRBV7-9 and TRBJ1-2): DTGVSQNPRHKITKRGQNVTFRCDPISEHNRLYWYRQTLGQGPEFLTYFQNEAQLEKSRLLSDRFSAERPKGSFSTLEIQRTEQGDSAMYLCASSFSDRGSRGYGYTFGSGTRLTVV.

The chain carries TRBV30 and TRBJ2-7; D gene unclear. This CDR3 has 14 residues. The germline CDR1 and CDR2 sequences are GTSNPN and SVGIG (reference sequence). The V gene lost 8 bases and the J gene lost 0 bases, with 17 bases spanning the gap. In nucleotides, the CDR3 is TGTGCCCGACTCGACCCGGGCTACTCCTACGAGCAGTACTTC. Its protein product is CARLDPGYSYEQYF.

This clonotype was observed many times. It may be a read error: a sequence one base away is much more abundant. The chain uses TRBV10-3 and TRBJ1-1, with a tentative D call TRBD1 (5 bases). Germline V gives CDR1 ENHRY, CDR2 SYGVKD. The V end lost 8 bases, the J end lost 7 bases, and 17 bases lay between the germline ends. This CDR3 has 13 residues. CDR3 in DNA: TGTGCCATCGGGGCGGGACGGGGTGATGAAGCTTTCTTT. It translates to CAIGAGRGDEAFF.

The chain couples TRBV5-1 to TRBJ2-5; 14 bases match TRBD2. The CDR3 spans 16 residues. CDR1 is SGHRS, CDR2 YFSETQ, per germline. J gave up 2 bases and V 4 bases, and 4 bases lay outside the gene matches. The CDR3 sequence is CASSTGLAGAQETQYF. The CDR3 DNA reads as TGCGCCAGCAGCACGGGACTAGCGGGAGCACAAGAGACCCAGTACTTC.

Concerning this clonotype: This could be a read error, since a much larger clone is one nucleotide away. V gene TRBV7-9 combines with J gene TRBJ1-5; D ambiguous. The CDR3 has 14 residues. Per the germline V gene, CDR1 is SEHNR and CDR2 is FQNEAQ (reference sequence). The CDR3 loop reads CASSIEESIQPQHF. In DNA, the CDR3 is TGTGCCAGCAGCATAGAAGAAAGCATTCAGCCCCAGCATTTT.

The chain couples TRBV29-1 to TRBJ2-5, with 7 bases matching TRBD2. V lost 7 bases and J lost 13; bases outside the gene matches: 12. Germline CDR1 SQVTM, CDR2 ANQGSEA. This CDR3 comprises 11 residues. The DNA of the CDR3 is TGCAGCGGGGCCGGGACTAACTTACCGTACTTC. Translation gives CSGAGTNLPYF.

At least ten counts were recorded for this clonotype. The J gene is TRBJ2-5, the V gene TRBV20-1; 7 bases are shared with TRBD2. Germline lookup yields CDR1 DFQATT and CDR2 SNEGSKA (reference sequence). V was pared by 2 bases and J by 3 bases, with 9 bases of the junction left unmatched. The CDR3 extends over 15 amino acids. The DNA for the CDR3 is TGCAGTGCTAGAAGGTCAGCTAGCGGAAAAGAGACCCAGTACTTC. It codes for CSARRSASGKETQYF.

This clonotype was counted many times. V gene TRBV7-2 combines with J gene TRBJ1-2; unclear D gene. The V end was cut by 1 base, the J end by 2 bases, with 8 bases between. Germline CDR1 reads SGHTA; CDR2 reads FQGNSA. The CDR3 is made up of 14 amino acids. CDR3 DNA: TGTGCCAGCAGCTTAGGTCACCAGAACTATGGCTACACCTTC. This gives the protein CASSLGHQNYGYTF.

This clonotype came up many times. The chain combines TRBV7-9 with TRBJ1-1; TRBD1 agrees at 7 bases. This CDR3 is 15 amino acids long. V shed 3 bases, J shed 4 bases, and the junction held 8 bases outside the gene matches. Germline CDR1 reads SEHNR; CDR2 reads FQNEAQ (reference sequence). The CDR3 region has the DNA TGTGCCAGCAGCTTCCGGGACAGAGGAATCACTGAAGCTTTCTTT. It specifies CASSFRDRGITEAFF.

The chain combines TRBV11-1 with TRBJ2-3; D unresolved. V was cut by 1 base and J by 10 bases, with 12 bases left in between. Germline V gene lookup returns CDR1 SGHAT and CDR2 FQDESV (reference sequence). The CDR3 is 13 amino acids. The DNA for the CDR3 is TGTGCCAGCAGCTTAGTCCCAACAAGTGCGCAGTATTTT. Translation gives CASSLVPTSAQYF.

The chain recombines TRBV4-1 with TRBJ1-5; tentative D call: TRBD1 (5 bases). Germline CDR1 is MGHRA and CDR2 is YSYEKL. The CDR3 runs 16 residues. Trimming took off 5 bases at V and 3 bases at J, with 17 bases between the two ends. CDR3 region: CASSSTPGPINQPQHF. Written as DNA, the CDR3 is TGCGCCAGCAGCTCCACCCCGGGACCGATCAATCAGCCCCAGCATTTT.

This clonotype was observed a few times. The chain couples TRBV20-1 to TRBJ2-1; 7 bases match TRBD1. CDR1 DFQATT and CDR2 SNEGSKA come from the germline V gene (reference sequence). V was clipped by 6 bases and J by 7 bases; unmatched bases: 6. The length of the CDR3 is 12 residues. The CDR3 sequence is CSAYTGVNEQFF. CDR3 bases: TGCAGTGCATATACAGGGGTGAATGAGCAGTTCTTC.

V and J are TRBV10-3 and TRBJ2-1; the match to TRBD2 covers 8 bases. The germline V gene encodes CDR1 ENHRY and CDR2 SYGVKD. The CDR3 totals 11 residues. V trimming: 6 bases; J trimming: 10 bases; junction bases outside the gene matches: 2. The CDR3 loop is CAIRLAGEQFF. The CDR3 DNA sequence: TGTGCCATCAGATTAGCGGGAGAGCAGTTCTTC.

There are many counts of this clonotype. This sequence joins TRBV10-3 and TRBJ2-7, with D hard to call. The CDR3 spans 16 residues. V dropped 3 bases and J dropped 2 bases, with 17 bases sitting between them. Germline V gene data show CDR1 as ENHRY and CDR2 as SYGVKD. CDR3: CAISDLLGQTPYEQYF. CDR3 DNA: TGTGCCATCAGTGACCTCCTTGGGCAGACGCCCTACGAGCAGTACTTC.

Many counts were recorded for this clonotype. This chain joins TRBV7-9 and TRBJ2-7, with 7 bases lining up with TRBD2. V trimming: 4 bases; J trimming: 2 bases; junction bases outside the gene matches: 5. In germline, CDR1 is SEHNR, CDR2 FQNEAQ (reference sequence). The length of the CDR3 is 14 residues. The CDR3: CASSWASGTYEQYF. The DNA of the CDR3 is TGTGCCAGCAGCTGGGCTAGCGGTACCTACGAGCAGTACTTC.

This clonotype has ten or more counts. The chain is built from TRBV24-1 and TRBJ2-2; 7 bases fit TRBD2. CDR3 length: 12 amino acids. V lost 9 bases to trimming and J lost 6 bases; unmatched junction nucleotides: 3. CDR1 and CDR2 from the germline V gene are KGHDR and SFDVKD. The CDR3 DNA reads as TGTGCCACCGGGAGGGAGGCCGGGGAGCTGTTTTTT. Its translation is CATGREAGELFF.